This T cell receptor beta chain comes out of a study of PD-L1 blockade in urothelial cancer. Study-level information: It was at 3 weeks (second dose) and 6 weeks after treatment start that blood was analyzed.

Looked up from germline, CDR1 is SEHNR and CDR2 is FQNEAQ (reference sequence). The CDR3 has 15 amino acids. V was clipped by 1 base and J by 0 bases, with 7 bases between them. Time point reported: peripheral blood 6 weeks after treatment start. Locally advanced or metastatic urothelial carcinoma was diagnosed in the patients. Anywhere from 1 to 8 samples came from each patient, spanning pretreatment and on-treatment. Synthetic TCR analog templates were added to each PCR reaction. Libraries were prepared by immunoSEQ multiplex PCR; TCRdb keeps only in-frame clonotypes and omits some of them. Of around 41,000 clones listed, 83% are singletons.

The TCR was taken from a man aged 55 to 70 with urothelial cancer. This material consisted of PBMCs, taken around atezolizumab (anti-PD-L1) treatment. The chain carries TRBV7-9 and TRBJ1-5; D call uncertain. Written as DNA, the CDR3 is TGTGCCAGCAGCTTAGGCGGGGATAGCAATCAGCCCCAGCATTTT. Amino acid sequence: CASSLGGDSNQPQHF.